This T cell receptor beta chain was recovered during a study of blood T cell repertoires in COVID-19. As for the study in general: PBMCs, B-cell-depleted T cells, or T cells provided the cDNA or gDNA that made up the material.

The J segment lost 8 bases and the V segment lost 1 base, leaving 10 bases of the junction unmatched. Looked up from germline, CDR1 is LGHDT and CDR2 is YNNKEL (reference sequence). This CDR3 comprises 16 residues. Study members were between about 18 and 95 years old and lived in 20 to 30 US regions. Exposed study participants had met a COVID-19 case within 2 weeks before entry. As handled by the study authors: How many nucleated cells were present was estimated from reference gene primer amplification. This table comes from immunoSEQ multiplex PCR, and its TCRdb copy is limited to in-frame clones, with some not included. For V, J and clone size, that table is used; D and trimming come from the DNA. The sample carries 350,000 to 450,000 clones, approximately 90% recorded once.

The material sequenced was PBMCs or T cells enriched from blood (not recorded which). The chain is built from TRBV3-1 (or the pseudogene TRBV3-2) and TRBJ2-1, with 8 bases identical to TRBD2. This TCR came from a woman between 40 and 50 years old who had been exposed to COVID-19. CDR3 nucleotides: TGTGCCAGCAGCCAAGGTGTCAGCGGGAGAGCCTATGAGCAGTTCTTC. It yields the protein CASSQGVSGRAYEQFF.